Given below is one T cell receptor beta chain in context. The target of this receptor is not known. The input lacks base qualities; no much larger clone sits a single base away. The germline V gene supplies CDR1 KGHSH and CDR2 LQKENI. From the cysteine through the phenylalanine, the CDR3 covers 12 amino acids. Here the CDR3 DNA is all that survives: 36 bases in frame from base 1. V is pared back by 6 bases and J by 8 bases, with 13 bases lying between the germline termini. Sequencing used an Illumina NovaSeq 6000. TCRalpha and TCRbeta cDNA libraries were built by 5'RACE with constant-segment primers, adding sample barcodes and unique molecular identifiers. Trizol reagent was used to extract RNA from every sample. The libraries were amplified in two PCR steps, and the second step added a second sample barcode and Illumina TruSeq adapters. Sequencing of libraries was performed on an Illumina NovaSeq with 2 x 150 bp paired-end reads. On the study's bioinformatics: Reads were demultiplexed and collapsed into UMI-guided consensus sequences with migec v1.2.7. Using mixcr v2.1.11, UMI consensuses were aligned to TRA and TRB V and J templates and then assembled into clonotypes. A clonotype was counted as expanded or contracted only when both edgeR and NoisET called the clonotype significant, with the noise models trained on biological replicates. For edgeR calls, the cutoffs were a false discovery rate-adjusted p below 0.01 and a log2 fold-change threshold of 1. As an exploratory analysis of dynamics, PCA with hierarchical clustering was applied to max-normalized trajectories of the 1000 most abundant clonotypes. The CD4 or CD8 phenotype of responding clones was assigned using the separately sequenced CD4+ and CD8+ repertoires. TCRdb redid the processing of the public reads, applying fastp at Q25 and MiXCR, and retained in-frame beta chains. Every distinct CDR3 protein forms one entry, paired with its most common genes and DNA. These V and J calls rely on TCRdb rather than the paper's analysis. The sample contains about 84,000 distinct CDR3 sequences, more than 11% of them found a single time. Roughly 33% of the sample rests with the top ten.

This specimen comes from a study of T-cell memory formation after mild COVID-19 (dated by TCRdb to about 2021). Looking at the study overall: TCR sequence clusters from the two donors were found to be largely donor specific. Longitudinal TCRalpha and TCRbeta repertoire sequencing tracked T-cell clones expanding and contracting after mild COVID-19 in a couple of donors. Two young, previously healthy adult volunteers made up the cohort, one male and one female. Findings and caveats that apply to the study as a whole: The detection of some responding clones in pre-infection memory suggests that pre-existing cross-reactive memory T cells joined the SARS-CoV-2 response. The second-wave clones that peaked on day 37 were not confirmed to be SARS-CoV-2 specific. Only a couple of mild cases were covered by the study, and larger cohorts that include severe cases with pre-infection samples were considered necessary. Clones that contracted from day 15 to 85 showed balanced CD4/CD8 phenotypes, whereas a second wave of clones that expanded from day 15 to 37 leaned towards CD4+. Contracting CD4+ clones were found mainly in CM and EM memory subsets, while CD8+ clones were enriched in EMRA.

Ficoll-Paque density gradient centrifugation was the method used to isolate PBMCs. The sequence links TRBV18 to TRBJ1-1, with no confident D gene call. Material for sequencing was PBMCs or a T cell subset sorted from them (not recorded which). The receptor was derived from an adult woman who had mild COVID-19 (a few samples of this study predate the infection). The sample titles of this study are shuffled in the database, so cell type and time point are left out; the donor was told from shared clones. The nucleotide sequence is given as TGTGCCAGCTCCCTCCGGGATGTCGAAGCTTTCTTT. Its amino acids are CASSLRDVEAFF.